These 13 T cell receptor beta chains were all obtained from the same sample, sequenced in a study of blood T cell repertoires in COVID-19. Some clones are missing from TCRdb's copy, which holds only in-frame ones; the method was immunoSEQ multiplex PCR. The sample contains under 200,000 clones, around 80% of which appear only once. The sample was peripheral blood. All receptors derive from a man younger than 40 with active or convalescent COVID-19.

J is TRBJ1-4 and V is TRBV28; no firm D call. The germline V gene encodes CDR1 MDHEN and CDR2 SYDVKM. The V end lost 2 bases, the J end lost 0 bases, and 7 bases lay between the germline ends. The CDR3 is 15 residues long. The DNA for the CDR3 is TGTGCCAGCAGTTTACCCGAGGCAACTAATGAAAAACTGTTTTTT. It codes for CASSLPEATNEKLFF. Filled out from reference TRBV28 and TRBJ1-4, the complete variable domain reads DVKVTQSSRYLVKRTGEKVFLECVQDMDHENMFWYRQDPGLGLRLIYFSYDVKMKEKGDIPEGYSVSREKKERFSLILESASTNQTSMYLCASSLPEATNEKLFFGSGTQLSVL.

The rearrangement links TRBV2 to TRBJ1-4; the match to TRBD1 covers 7 bases. CDR1 and CDR2 from the germline V gene are SNHLY and FYNNEI. V lost 1 base and J lost 8; bases outside the gene matches: 10. The CDR3 has 16 amino acids. The CDR3 here is CASSEGVAGGSEKLFF. Written as DNA, the CDR3 is TGTGCCAGCAGTGAAGGTGTGGCAGGGGGGTCGGAAAAACTGTTTTTT.

The V call is TRBV19, the J call TRBJ2-2, with D unresolved. The germline V and J ends were trimmed by 3 bases and 4 bases, with 6 bases remaining between them. This CDR3 has 13 amino acids. The germline V gene encodes CDR1 LNHDA and CDR2 SQIVND (reference sequence). CDR3 bases: TGTGCCAGTAGTATCCCTGTCACCGGGGAGCTGTTTTTT. Amino acids: CASSIPVTGELFF.

The V call is TRBV14, the J call TRBJ1-1; D gene unclear. V lost 4 bases and J lost 0, with 15 bases in between. This CDR3 comprises 16 residues. CDR1 and CDR2 (germline): SGHDN, FVKESK. For the CDR3, the DNA is TGTGCCAGCAGCCCCCTCCAGCGCCCTATGAACACTGAAGCTTTCTTT. Residues: CASSPLQRPMNTEAFF.

This clone was picked up one time. The V and J genes are TRBV6-5 and TRBJ2-1; D remains ambiguous. Germline V gene lookup returns CDR1 MNHEY and CDR2 SVGAGI. There are 15 residues in the CDR3. Trimming removed 3 bases at V and 0 bases at J, with 9 bases between. The DNA of the CDR3 is TGTGCCAGCAGTTATCGCCCGAGCTCCTACAATGAGCAGTTCTTC. Translated: CASSYRPSSYNEQFF.

The V call is TRBV10-3, the J call TRBJ1-1; D is uncertain. The CDR3 is made up of 14 amino acids. Germline V gene data show CDR1 as ENHRY and CDR2 as SYGVKD. V was pared by 4 bases and J by 3 bases, with 12 bases between. CDR3 sequence: CAISVQISDTEAFF. The CDR3 nucleotides are TGTGCCATCAGTGTTCAGATATCCGACACTGAAGCTTTCTTT.

V gene TRBV27 combines with J gene TRBJ1-5, with 7 bases identical to TRBD1. The V and J ends lost 9 bases and 5 bases, in that order; junction bases with no gene match: 4. Germline values: CDR1 MNHEY, CDR2 SMNVEV (reference sequence). This CDR3 region has 12 residues. The CDR3 DNA is TGTGCCAGGGGACAGAATTATCAGCCCCAGCATTTT. Translation gives CARGQNYQPQHF.

The chain combines TRBV19 with TRBJ2-2; TRBD2 aligns across 10 bases. V was pared by 8 bases and J by 0 bases, with 9 bases of the junction left unmatched. The germline V gene encodes CDR1 LNHDA and CDR2 SQIVND (reference sequence). This CDR3 region has 17 residues. Written as DNA, the CDR3 is TGTGCCAGTGGTAGCGGGGGGACATCAACGAACACCGGGGAGCTGTTTTTT. Amino acid sequence: CASGSGGTSTNTGELFF.

This clone has more than one count but fewer than ten. This chain connects TRBV15 to TRBJ2-2; D perhaps matches TRBD2 (6 bases). Germline lookup yields CDR1 LNHNV and CDR2 YYDKDF (reference sequence). The ends were cut back, 8 bases at V and 6 bases at J, with 10 bases in the middle. This CDR3 region has 12 residues. CDR3 bases: TGTGCCACCGGAGGGAAATCCGGGGAGCTGTTTTTT. Translation: CATGGKSGELFF.

This clone was counted a single time. The genes are TRBV15 and TRBJ2-5, with D maybe TRBD1 (6 bases). From germline, CDR1 is LNHNV and CDR2 YYDKDF (reference sequence). The V gene lost 1 base and the J gene lost 0 bases, with 12 bases spanning the gap. This CDR3 is 16 amino acids long. The CDR3 spells CATSRVTQGYQETQYF. The CDR3, as DNA: TGTGCCACCAGCAGAGTTACCCAGGGGTACCAAGAGACCCAGTACTTC. Full variable domain (remainder filled in from reference TRBV15 and TRBJ2-5): DAMVIQNPRYQVTQFGKPVTLSCSQTLNHNVMYWYQQKSSQAPKLLFHYYDKDFNNEADTPDNFQSRRPNTSFCFLDIRSPGLGDTAMYLCATSRVTQGYQETQYFGPGTRLLVL.

The chain combines TRBV3-1 (or the pseudogene TRBV3-2) with TRBJ1-3, with unresolved D. There are 15 residues in the CDR3. From germline, CDR1 is LGHDT and CDR2 YNNKEL (reference sequence). V shed 5 bases and J shed 0 bases, with 11 bases lying between them. Written as DNA, the CDR3 is TGTGCCAGCAGCAGGCAGGCCTACTCTGGAAACACCATATATTTT. Its protein is CASSRQAYSGNTIYF.

This chain links TRBV6-2 or TRBV6-3 with TRBJ2-1, with D possibly being TRBD2 (6 bases). V was shortened by 0 bases and J by 4 bases, with 13 bases between the two germline ends. Germline CDR1 MNHEY, CDR2 SVGEGT. This CDR3 is 16 amino acids long. CDR3 region: CASSYSTGTRYNEQFF. Written as DNA, the CDR3 is TGTGCCAGCAGTTACTCTACCGGGACTCGGTACAATGAGCAGTTCTTC.

The chain uses TRBV28 and TRBJ2-3; D gene ambiguous. V was shortened by 8 bases and J by 4 bases, with 13 bases between the two germline ends. The CDR3 runs 13 residues. The germline gives CDR1 MDHEN, CDR2 SYDVKM. As DNA, the CDR3 is TGTGCCAGCCGGTGGTGGAGCGCAGATACGCAGTATTTT. Its protein is CASRWWSADTQYF.